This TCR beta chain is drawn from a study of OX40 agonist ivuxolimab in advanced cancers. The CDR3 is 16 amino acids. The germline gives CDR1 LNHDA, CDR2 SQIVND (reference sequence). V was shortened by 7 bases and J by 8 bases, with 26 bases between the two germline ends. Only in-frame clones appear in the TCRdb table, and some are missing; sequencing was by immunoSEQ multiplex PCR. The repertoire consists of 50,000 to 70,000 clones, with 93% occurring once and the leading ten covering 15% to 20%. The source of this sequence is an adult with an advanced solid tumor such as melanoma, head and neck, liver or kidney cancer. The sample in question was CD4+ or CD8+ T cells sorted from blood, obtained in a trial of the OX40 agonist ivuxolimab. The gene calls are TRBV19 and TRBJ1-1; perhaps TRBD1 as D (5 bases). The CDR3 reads CASITLGGGNTHEAFF. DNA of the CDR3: TGTGCCAGTATAACGTTGGGGGGAGGCAACACCCACGAAGCTTTCTTT.